The TCR beta chain under discussion was sequenced for a study of shared clonotypes between healthy human individuals. Whole-study context: Samples came from a couple of female and three male donors aged 18 to 49.

Generated by immunoSEQ multiplex PCR, the TCRdb table keeps only in-frame clones and is missing some. The table shows about 470,000 clones, with roughly three quarters occurring only once. A word on this clone: The sample holds other DNA sequences that translate to the same CDR3.

Trimming shortened V by 2 bases and J by 2 bases, and 10 bases separated the two germline ends. The CDR3 contains 14 residues. Germline loops: CDR1 MNHNS, CDR2 SASEGT. Unsorted samples, those not sorted, used some 100 million PBMCs for genomic DNA. Sequencing was performed on PBMCs. This chain uses TRBV6-1 with TRBJ2-7; tentatively, D is TRBD1 (5 bases). This receptor was identified in a woman between 40 and 55 years old in good health. Some clones in this sample may be carry-over from other donors' samples. CDR3 DNA sequence: TGTGCCAGCAGTGAATCCACAGGTACCTACGAGCAGTACTTC. This codes for CASSESTGTYEQYF.